These 24 T cell receptor beta chains originate from one sample sequenced in a study of regulatory T cells in long-lasting Graves disease. Libraries of TCR beta came from iRepertoire HTBI primers plus Arm-PCR of CDR3 regions. TCRdb fed the multiplex PCR reads into MiXCR, producing one record per CDR3 protein. Of around 500,000 distinct CDR3 sequences listed, roughly 13% are singletons. Noted time point: newly diagnosed GD, antithyroid drugs for less than 3 months. PBMC-derived RNA was used for the TCR library. The same data also went into a second study, on T cells in Graves' hyperthyroidism and ophthalmopathy.

The specimen comprised peripheral blood mononuclear cells (PBMCs), sampled at new diagnosis, from a patient treated with antithyroid drugs. These receptors all stem from a man aged 30 to 45 with Graves disease.

In its sample, this clonotype was seen many times. The rearrangement joins TRBV28 to TRBJ1-3, with 7 bases identical to TRBD1. With 5 bases clipped from V and 3 bases from J, the junction kept 7 bases outside the gene matches. This CDR3 region has 15 residues. Germline V gene lookup returns CDR1 MDHEN and CDR2 SYDVKM. DNA of the CDR3: TGTGCCAGCAGTGAACAGGGGACTCGTGGAAACACCATATATTTT. Translated, it gives CASSEQGTRGNTIYF. Using reference TRBV28 and TRBJ1-3 for the parts outside the CDR3, the full variable domain is DVKVTQSSRYLVKRTGEKVFLECVQDMDHENMFWYRQDPGLGLRLIYFSYDVKMKEKGDIPEGYSVSREKKERFSLILESASTNQTSMYLCASSEQGTRGNTIYFGEGSWLTVV.

This clonotype was seen many times. The rearrangement links TRBV5-1 to TRBJ2-7, with D maybe TRBD2 (6 bases). The CDR3 has 14 residues. The V end was cut by 0 bases, the J end by 6 bases, with 13 bases between. Germline V lookup: CDR1 SGHRS, CDR2 YFSETQ. CDR3 sequence: CASSLDGGGFEQYF. Here the CDR3 DNA reads TGCGCCAGCAGCTTGGACGGTGGGGGGTTCGAGCAGTACTTC.

This clonotype has a count of ten or more. V and J are TRBV7-2 and TRBJ2-3; 13 bases are shared with TRBD2. This CDR3 contains 18 residues. Germline CDR1 and CDR2: SGHTA and FQGNSA. V was clipped by 4 bases and J by 0 bases; unmatched bases: 7. CDR3 sequence reads: CASSSGLAGVPSTDTQYF. For the CDR3, the DNA is TGTGCCAGCAGCTCAGGACTAGCGGGAGTCCCAAGCACAGATACGCAGTATTTT.

A word on this clonotype: This likely stems from a read error, as it lies one base from a far larger clone. The V gene is TRBV10-3, the J gene TRBJ2-1; no clear D gene. CDR1 and CDR2 from the germline V gene are ENHRY and SYGVKD. The CDR3 spans 16 residues. V lost 2 bases to trimming and J lost 7 bases, with 18 bases between them. The CDR3 region is CAISEGVFLGPNEQFF. The CDR3 DNA reads TGTGCCATCAGTGAGGGGGTGTTCCTCGGACCGAATGAGCAGTTCTTC.

This clonotype was observed a few times. CDR3 in DNA: TGTGCCAGTAGTCCCCAAGGGGGCGGGAGGGCTGTTGAGCAGTTCTTC. This encodes CASSPQGGGRAVEQFF. The chain carries TRBV19 and TRBJ2-1, with 9 bases identical to TRBD2. Trimming at V came to 5 bases and at J to 9 bases, leaving 14 bases not matched to a gene. The CDR3 has 16 residues. CDR1 and CDR2 from the germline V gene are LNHDA and SQIVND (reference sequence).

This clonotype was counted at least ten times. The rearrangement links TRBV27 to TRBJ1-4, with D possibly matching TRBD1 (5 bases). V gave up 6 bases and J gave up 6 bases, with 11 bases separating them. The CDR3 sequence is 13 residues long. Germline V gives CDR1 MNHEY, CDR2 SMNVEV (reference sequence). The CDR3 reads CASRAAGYEKLFF. CDR3 coding DNA: TGTGCCAGCAGGGCGGCAGGGTATGAAAAACTGTTTTTT. The variable domain in full, completed from reference TRBV27 and TRBJ1-4, reads EAQVTQNPRYLITVTGKKLTVTCSQNMNHEYMSWYRQDPGLGLRQIYYSMNVEVTDKGDVPEGYKVSRKEKRNFPLILESPSPNQTSLYFCASRAAGYEKLFFGSGTQLSVL.

This clonotype was detected many times. V is TRBV7-2 and J is TRBJ2-5, with D hard to call. Trimming shortened V by 8 bases and J by 5 bases, and 15 bases separated the two germline ends. The CDR3 covers 13 residues. In germline, CDR1 is SGHTA, CDR2 FQGNSA. CDR3 in amino acids: CASGRGLGETQYF. DNA of the CDR3: TGTGCCAGCGGGCGTGGGCTGGGGGAGACCCAGTACTTC. Filled out from reference TRBV7-2 and TRBJ2-5, the complete variable domain reads GAGVSQSPSNKVTEKGKDVELRCDPISGHTALYWYRQSLGQGLEFLIYFQGNSAPDKSGLPSDRFSAERTGGSVSTLTIQRTQQEDSAVYLCASGRGLGETQYFGPGTRLLVL.

This clonotype was seen at least ten times. The chain carries TRBV14 and TRBJ2-3; D unclear. V lost 0 bases and J 0 bases, leaving 1 base between the germline ends. Germline V gene sequence: CDR1 SGHDN, CDR2 FVKESK. The CDR3 runs 13 residues. The CDR3 sequence: CASSQDSTDTQYF. CDR3 DNA sequence: TGTGCCAGCAGCCAAGATAGCACAGATACGCAGTATTTT.

This clonotype was counted many times. This chain connects TRBV6-1 to TRBJ2-1; D is perhaps TRBD1 or TRBD2 (6 bases each). Germline assignment: CDR1 MNHNS and CDR2 SASEGT. V lost 6 bases and J 4 bases, leaving 25 bases between the germline ends. This CDR3 has 18 residues. CDR3 coding DNA: TGTGCCAGCAGCCCTCCGGGGGTGGGGGCGTCGGGATACAATGAGCAGTTCTTC. This gives the protein CASSPPGVGASGYNEQFF.

This clonotype showed up many times. The CDR3 DNA reads TGCGCCAGCAGCTCGGACAACAATTCACCCCTCCACTTT. It codes for CASSSDNNSPLHF. This chain links TRBV5-1 with TRBJ1-6, with a tentative D call TRBD1 (5 bases). V lost 3 bases to trimming and J lost 7 bases, with 8 bases between them. The CDR3 runs 13 residues. Germline assignment: CDR1 SGHRS and CDR2 YFSETQ.

In its sample, this clonotype was seen a few times. The CDR3 does not close with the conserved phenylalanine or tryptophan, likely indicating a read error. V is TRBV20-1 and J is TRBJ2-7; D may correspond to TRBD1 or TRBD2 (5 bases each). The ends were cut back, 1 base at V and 0 bases at J, with 10 bases in the middle. The V gene's germline CDR1 is DFQATT and CDR2 SNEGSKA (reference sequence). The CDR3 sequence is 14 residues long. In nucleotides, the CDR3 is TGCAGTGCTAGAGCGTCTGGGGGCTCCTACGAGCAGTACCTC. Protein: CSARASGGSYEQYL.

The chain has TRBV7-3 and TRBJ2-1, with 8 positions matching TRBD2. Germline V gives CDR1 SGHTA, CDR2 FQGTGA. The CDR3 has 16 amino acids. The ends lost 3 bases at V and 2 bases at J; junction bases unmatched: 6. This CDR3 reads CASSFPGTRTYNEQFF. CDR3 nucleotide sequence: TGTGCCAGCAGCTTCCCCGGGACTAGGACCTACAATGAGCAGTTCTTC.

A remark on this clonotype: This may arise from a read error, as a much more abundant clone is one base away. The conserved phenylalanine or tryptophan is not found at the CDR3 terminus, so this likely reflects a read error. This sequence joins TRBV14 and TRBJ2-7; D is perhaps TRBD1 (5 bases). The CDR3 is made up of 16 amino acids. V was trimmed by 4 bases and J by 5 bases, leaving 21 bases between them. Germline V gene sequence: CDR1 SGHDN, CDR2 FVKESK. The CDR3 region is CASSRPDSRDNNEQYL. DNA of the CDR3: TGTGCCAGCAGCCGACCCGACAGCAGGGATAATAACGAGCAGTACCTC.

The gene calls are TRBV29-1 and TRBJ1-3, with D uncertain. Trimming took 4 bases from V and 2 from J, leaving 15 bases between them. Germline CDR1 reads SQVTM; CDR2 reads ANQGSEA. The CDR3 runs to 15 residues. DNA for the CDR3: TGCAGCGTTGTGGGTGGCTATGAGGCTGGAAACACCATATATTTT. Translating it yields CSVVGGYEAGNTIYF.

This clonotype was seen ten or more times. This sequence joins TRBV29-1 and TRBJ1-1; D uncertain. This CDR3 is built from 11 residues. Trimming left V 6 bases short and J 1 base short, with 6 bases between. Germline CDR1 reads SQVTM; CDR2 reads ANQGSEA. The CDR3: CSVRENTEAFF. The CDR3 DNA follows: TGCAGCGTACGGGAGAACACTGAAGCTTTCTTT. The whole variable domain, remainder taken from reference TRBV29-1 and TRBJ1-1, is SAVISQKPSRDICQRGTSLTIQCQVDSQVTMMFWYRQQPGQSLTLIATANQGSEATYESGFVIDKFPISRPNLTFSTLTVSNMSPEDSSIYLCSVRENTEAFFGQGTRLTVV.

This clonotype showed up just a few times. V usage is TRBV2 and J usage is TRBJ2-2; D gene unclear. This CDR3 comprises 15 residues. V was pared by 1 base and J by 0 bases, with 6 bases between. The germline V gene has CDR1 SNHLY and CDR2 FYNNEI. DNA of the CDR3: TGTGCCAGCAGTGAAGAGATTGCGAACACCGGGGAGCTGTTTTTT. Its protein product is CASSEEIANTGELFF.

The rearrangement uses TRBV5-8 and TRBJ2-7; 7 bases line up with TRBD2. CDR3 length equals 13 residues. CDR1 and CDR2 from the germline V gene are SGHTS and YDEGEE. Losses at the gene ends were 0 bases for V and 9 bases for J; bases not matched to a gene: 6. The DNA for the CDR3 is TGTGCCAGCAGCTTGGATCTAGCGGACGCGCAGTACTTC. Translation gives CASSLDLADAQYF.

The CDR3 sequence: CAWSAGQETQYF. The CDR3 nucleotides read TGTGCCTGGTCGGCGGGGCAAGAGACCCAGTACTTC. The chain recombines TRBV30 with TRBJ2-5; D might be TRBD2 (6 bases). Germline V lookup: CDR1 GTSNPN, CDR2 SVGIG (reference sequence). The CDR3 loop spans 12 amino acids. V gave up 5 bases and J gave up 2 bases, with 9 bases separating them.

This clonotype was observed many times. This chain uses TRBV12-3 or TRBV12-4 with TRBJ2-3; tentatively, D is TRBD2 (5 bases). The V end lost 0 bases, the J end lost 3 bases, and 10 bases lay between the germline ends. This CDR3 has 15 amino acids. The CDR3 DNA is TGTGCCAGCAGTTTAGCGGGAGTAAGGACAGATACGCAGTATTTT. This codes for CASSLAGVRTDTQYF.

In this sample, this clonotype turned up a few times. The chain couples TRBV20-1 to TRBJ2-7; unclear D gene. V lost 6 bases, J lost 9 bases, and 27 bases lay in between. The CDR3 contains 15 residues. Germline V CDR1 and CDR2: DFQATT, SNEGSKA (reference sequence). CDR3 loop: CSAQSRQTLSVGQYF. For the CDR3, the DNA is TGCAGTGCACAATCCCGGCAGACCCTATCGGTCGGGCAGTACTTC.

This sequence joins TRBV7-8 and TRBJ1-6; D uncertain. The V and J ends lost 1 base and 3 bases respectively, with 4 bases between them. The CDR3 has 14 residues. Germline V gives CDR1 SGHVS, CDR2 FQNEAQ. The CDR3 nucleotides read TGTGCCAGCAGCTTAGAAGACTATAATTCACCCCTCCACTTT. The encoded protein is CASSLEDYNSPLHF.

Remarks on this clonotype: This may stem from a read error, because a much larger clone lies one nucleotide away. V gene TRBV7-8 combines with J gene TRBJ2-7, with D perhaps TRBD1 (5 bases). With 5 bases removed from V and 7 bases from J, the gap between germline ends came to 24 bases. This CDR3 is built from 16 residues. From germline, CDR1 is SGHVS and CDR2 FQNEAQ. CDR3 bases: TGTGCCAGCAGCCCCTGGGAAGGGGTGAAAAACAATGAGCAGTACTTC. Translation gives CASSPWEGVKNNEQYF.

The chain carries TRBV7-9 and TRBJ2-7, with a weak D call TRBD2 (6 bases). The CDR3 has 14 residues. Germline lookup yields CDR1 SEHNR and CDR2 FQNEAQ (reference sequence). The ends were cut back, 4 bases at V and 6 bases at J, with 16 bases in the middle. This CDR3 reads CASSWDGSTFEQYF. Written as DNA, the CDR3 is TGTGCCAGCAGCTGGGACGGGAGTACTTTCGAGCAGTACTTC.

This rearrangement joins TRBV27 to TRBJ1-1, with D perhaps TRBD1 (5 bases). The CDR3 sequence is 13 residues long. Germline V lookup: CDR1 MNHEY, CDR2 SMNVEV (reference sequence). V lost 1 base and J 5 bases, leaving 8 bases between the germline ends. The CDR3: CASSLLEGTEAFF. The DNA of the CDR3 is TGTGCCAGCAGTTTATTAGAGGGGACTGAAGCTTTCTTT.